This passage covers 9 T cell receptor beta chains from one sample sequenced in a study of neoadjuvant anti-PD-1 for oral cavity cancer. Described time point: after neoadjuvant nivolumab, at surgical resection. Here immunoSEQ multiplex PCR was the method, and the copy in TCRdb shows in-frame clones only, minus some. Of 63,000 or so clones listed, roughly nine tenths are singletons. The sample here was PBMCs, taken after nivolumab (anti-PD-1) treatment. These receptors were obtained from a person aged 35-79 years with oral cavity squamous cell carcinoma.

V is TRBV9 and J is TRBJ2-3; a possible D gene is TRBD2 (5 bases). The CDR3 is 15 amino acids. Germline values: CDR1 SGDLS, CDR2 YYNGEE. Deletions cut 0 bases from V and 8 bases from J, with 16 bases between. The CDR3 DNA is TGTGCCAGCAGCGTAGCTGAGGGCTTCAAGGCTACGCAGTATTTT. Protein product: CASSVAEGFKATQYF.

This chain joins TRBV11-2 and TRBJ1-6; possible D gene TRBD1, 5 bases. Between the trimmed V and J ends, which lost 5 bases and 5 bases, there was a span of 10 bases. The CDR3 loop spans 14 amino acids. CDR1 and CDR2 from the germline V gene are SGHAT and FQNNGV. The CDR3 is CASSKSGDNSPLHF. For the CDR3, the DNA is TGTGCCAGCAGCAAGTCGGGGGATAATTCACCCCTCCACTTT.

The genes are TRBV11-3 and TRBJ1-5; D call uncertain. Trimming pared 5 bases from V and 2 bases from J, leaving 7 bases between. Per germline, CDR1 SGHNT and CDR2 YENEEA. The CDR3 sequence is 13 residues long. In nucleotides, the CDR3 is TGTGCCAGCAGCCCGCCTGGCAATCAGCCCCAGCATTTT. Translated: CASSPPGNQPQHF.

This chain connects TRBV7-8 to TRBJ2-1; 11 nucleotides line up with TRBD2. The CDR3 runs to 15 residues. The junction had 6 bases not matched to a gene; V was cut back by 2 bases and J by 9 bases. Germline-derived CDR1 and CDR2 are SGHVS and FQNEAQ. The CDR3 loop is CASSLTLAGVGEQFF. CDR3 coding DNA: TGTGCCAGCAGCTTAACACTAGCGGGAGTCGGTGAGCAGTTCTTC.

The chain has TRBV4-1 and TRBJ1-1, with D possibly TRBD1 on 5 matching bases. The CDR3 loop spans 18 amino acids. Looked up from germline, CDR1 is MGHRA and CDR2 is YSYEKL. Trimming pared 4 bases from V and 1 base from J, leaving 22 bases between. The CDR3 is CASSPQVGGYERNTEAFF. For the CDR3, the DNA is TGCGCCAGCAGCCCACAGGTCGGGGGGTATGAGAGGAACACTGAAGCTTTCTTT.

The chain has TRBV7-8 and TRBJ2-7; 7 positions match TRBD1. The junction had 9 bases not matched to a gene; V was cut back by 6 bases and J by 4 bases. Per germline, CDR1 SGHVS and CDR2 FQNEAQ. This CDR3 comprises 14 residues. The CDR3 DNA reads as TGTGCCAGCAGGCTAAGACAGGGCTCGTACGAGCAGTACTTC. Its translation: CASRLRQGSYEQYF.

V gene TRBV7-2 combines with J gene TRBJ1-6, with D unresolved. This CDR3 spans 12 amino acids. The germline V and J ends were trimmed by 3 bases and 7 bases, with 4 bases remaining between them. CDR1 SGHTA and CDR2 FQGNSA come from the germline V gene. The CDR3 sequence: CASSLVNSPLHF. The CDR3 DNA follows: TGTGCCAGCAGCTTGGTGAATTCACCCCTCCACTTT.

V and J are TRBV28 and TRBJ1-1, with D possibly matching TRBD1 (6 bases). This CDR3 is built from 14 residues. The germline CDR1 and CDR2 sequences are MDHEN and SYDVKM. V lost 5 bases, J lost 5 bases, and 15 bases lay in between. CDR3 coding DNA: TGTGCCAGCAGTCTACCCACACAGGGTACTGAAGCTTTCTTT. Translating it yields CASSLPTQGTEAFF. The complete variable domain, with remaining parts taken from reference TRBV28 and TRBJ1-1, reads DVKVTQSSRYLVKRTGEKVFLECVQDMDHENMFWYRQDPGLGLRLIYFSYDVKMKEKGDIPEGYSVSREKKERFSLILESASTNQTSMYLCASSLPTQGTEAFFGQGTRLTVV.

The chain uses TRBV7-8 and TRBJ1-5; maybe TRBD1 (5 bases). Germline CDR1 and CDR2: SGHVS and FQNEAQ. CDR3 length equals 14 residues. V lost 3 bases to trimming and J lost 1 base, with 7 bases between them. The CDR3 DNA reads TGTGCCAGCAGCTTTGGGGACAGCAATCAGCCCCAGCATTTT. Protein product: CASSFGDSNQPQHF.